Below are 25 T cell receptor beta chains sequenced from a single sample in a study of regulatory T cells in long-lasting Graves disease. To make TCR beta libraries, researchers used iRepertoire HTBI primers and Arm-PCR of CDR3 regions. From the multiplex PCR reads, TCRdb called clonotypes with MiXCR, one entry per CDR3 protein. The data show around 300,000 distinct CDR3 sequences, 22% seen once. Indicated time point: persistent/refractory GD, antithyroid drugs over 5 years with positive TRAb. TCR sequences were obtained from RNA taken from PBMCs. The material was peripheral blood mononuclear cells (PBMCs), obtained when the disease was refractory, from a patient treated with antithyroid drugs. Receptors were obtained from a female donor with Graves disease.

The chain links TRBV7-8 to TRBJ2-1; the match to TRBD2 covers 12 bases. V was clipped by 1 base and J by 8 bases; unmatched bases: 3. Germline CDR1 is SGHVS and CDR2 is FQNEAQ. The CDR3 covers 15 residues. For the CDR3, the DNA is TGTGCCAGCAGCTTAGGGACTAGCGGGATCTATGAGCAGTTCTTC. This sequence encodes CASSLGTSGIYEQFF. The variable domain in full, completed from reference TRBV7-8 and TRBJ2-1, reads GAGVSQSPRYKVAKRGQDVALRCDPISGHVSLFWYQQALGQGPEFLTYFQNEAQLDKSGLPSDRFFAERPEGSVSTLKIQRTQQEDSAVYLCASSLGTSGIYEQFFGPGTRLTVL.

This clonotype was detected ten times or more. The V and J genes are TRBV28 and TRBJ2-7, with TRBD2 as a possible D gene (7 bases). Germline V gene lookup returns CDR1 MDHEN and CDR2 SYDVKM. Trimming stripped 3 bases from V and 0 bases from J, with 15 bases between. The CDR3 runs to 16 residues. The CDR3 DNA reads TGTGCCAGCAGTTTCCGCGGGGGCACTGGCTCCTACGAGCAGTACTTC. Encoded protein: CASSFRGGTGSYEQYF.

The chain combines TRBV12-3 or TRBV12-4 with TRBJ2-7; D might be TRBD1 (6 bases). V dropped 5 bases and J dropped 4 bases, with 18 bases sitting between them. CDR3 length equals 15 residues. CDR3 region: CASSPGPQGNYEQYF. The CDR3 nucleotides read TGTGCCAGCAGTCCCGGGCCCCAGGGGAATTACGAGCAGTACTTC.

This clonotype appeared many times. The chain couples TRBV28 to TRBJ1-6; no firm D call. V was trimmed by 8 bases and J by 5 bases, leaving 7 bases between them. The germline gives CDR1 MDHEN, CDR2 SYDVKM. The CDR3 contains 12 residues. The CDR3 DNA sequence: TGTGCCAGCGCCTCGCATAATTCACCCCTCCACTTT. Translation gives CASASHNSPLHF. The full variable domain, its missing parts supplied by reference TRBV28 and TRBJ1-6, is DVKVTQSSRYLVKRTGEKVFLECVQDMDHENMFWYRQDPGLGLRLIYFSYDVKMKEKGDIPEGYSVSREKKERFSLILESASTNQTSMYLCASASHNSPLHFGNGTRLTVT.

A few counts support this clonotype. The J gene is TRBJ2-7, the V gene TRBV7-9; no clear D. CDR1 and CDR2 (germline): SEHNR, FQNEAQ (reference sequence). The CDR3 sequence is 13 residues long. Trimming took off 5 bases at V and 5 bases at J, with 13 bases between the two ends. CDR3 bases: TGTGCCAGCAGCCGAAACCCTAGGGACGAGCAGTACTTC. This encodes CASSRNPRDEQYF.

This clonotype came up many times. The V and J genes are TRBV6-1 and TRBJ2-7; D ambiguous. V lost 6 bases to trimming and J lost 5 bases, with 14 bases between them. The CDR3 is 13 residues long. Germline CDR1 MNHNS, CDR2 SASEGT. The CDR3 coding sequence is TGTGCCAGCAGGCACCTATACAGCCACGAGCAGTACTTC. Translating it yields CASRHLYSHEQYF.

Comments on this clonotype: With a much larger clone just one base away, this may be a read error. It is likely a read error, because the conserved phenylalanine at the end of the CDR3 is missing. This sequence joins TRBV11-1 and TRBJ2-7; 10 nucleotides match TRBD2. The CDR3 is 15 amino acids. Germline V CDR1 and CDR2: SGHAT, FQDESV (reference sequence). Unmatched junction bases numbered 3, after V lost 1 base and J lost 3 bases. CDR3 amino acids: CASSLGTSGIYEQYS. CDR3 nucleotide sequence: TGTGCCAGCAGCTTAGGGACTAGCGGCATCTACGAGCAGTACTCC.

This clonotype was seen repeatedly, ten times or more. The chain has TRBV7-9 and TRBJ1-5; a possible D gene is TRBD1 (5 bases). V lost 6 bases, J lost 5 bases, and 23 bases lay in between. Germline V gives CDR1 SEHNR, CDR2 FQNEAQ (reference sequence). CDR3 length equals 17 residues. The CDR3 spells CASSRGGSRAGDQPQHF. CDR3 nucleotides: TGTGCCAGCAGTCGCGGCGGGAGCAGGGCCGGGGATCAGCCCCAGCATTTT.

In this sample, this clonotype turned up many times. At one of its ends the junction is not consistent with the germline gene, which may arise from a read error. The V and J genes are TRBV11-2 and TRBJ2-5; 7 nucleotides match TRBD1. CDR3 length: 14 amino acids. Germline V gene sequence: CDR1 SGHAT, CDR2 FQNNGV. CDR3 protein: CASSPQTGLETQYF. CDR3 sequence (DNA): TGCGCCAGCAGCCCCCAGACAGGGCTGGAGACCCAGTACTTC.

Here the CDR3 DNA reads TGTGCCTGGAGACTACATGGGACAACGCAGTATTTT. This translates into CAWRLHGTTQYF. The V gene is TRBV30, the J gene TRBJ2-3; D perhaps matches TRBD1 (6 bases). The germline V and J ends were trimmed by 3 bases and 9 bases, with 13 bases remaining between them. The CDR3 totals 12 residues. Germline CDR1 reads GTSNPN; CDR2 reads SVGIG (reference sequence).

This clonotype has a handful of counts. The chain uses TRBV28 and TRBJ1-5; D gene unclear. The germline CDR1 and CDR2 sequences are MDHEN and SYDVKM. V was trimmed by 5 bases and J by 5 bases, leaving 19 bases between them. The CDR3 loop spans 16 amino acids. This CDR3 is CASSPPGGFYDQPQHF. DNA for the CDR3: TGTGCCAGCAGTCCGCCGGGAGGGTTTTACGATCAGCCCCAGCATTTT.

This clonotype was counted only a few times. The chain joins TRBV6-5 to TRBJ1-1; 7 bases are a match to TRBD1. The CDR3 totals 12 residues. In germline, CDR1 is MNHEY, CDR2 SVGAGI. J was trimmed by 9 bases and V by 4 bases; bases with no gene match: 5. CDR3 in DNA: TGTGCCAGCAGTTTAACAGGGGCACAAGCTTTCTTT. It yields the protein CASSLTGAQAFF.

In this sample, this clonotype turned up a few times. V usage is TRBV30 and J usage is TRBJ2-7, with TRBD2 as a possible D gene (5 bases). The V and J ends lost 5 bases and 6 bases respectively, with 17 bases between them. This CDR3 is built from 13 residues. The germline CDR1 and CDR2 sequences are GTSNPN and SVGIG (reference sequence). The CDR3 DNA follows: TGTGCCTGGTCGAATCGCGGGCCTCGCGAGCAGTACTTC. Its translation: CAWSNRGPREQYF.

The chain carries TRBV24-1 and TRBJ2-2; D assignment may be TRBD1 or TRBD2 (5 bases each). V dropped 0 bases and J dropped 1 base, with 14 bases sitting between them. Germline V lookup: CDR1 KGHDR, CDR2 SFDVKD. This CDR3 comprises 18 residues. CDR3 DNA: TGTGCCACCAGTGATTTGCCGGGGCCGAACTTGAACACCGGGGAGCTGTTTTTT. Translating it yields CATSDLPGPNLNTGELFF.

This clonotype was seen ten or more times. V and J are TRBV12-3 or TRBV12-4 and TRBJ1-1, with TRBD1 matching 7 bases. After removal of 6 bases from V and 1 base from J, the junction contained 8 bases not matched to a gene. CDR3 size: 15 residues. The CDR3 DNA reads TGTGCCAGCAGCCCCAGGGACAGAGAGAACACTGAAGCTTTCTTT. Protein: CASSPRDRENTEAFF.

V usage is TRBV6-9 and J usage is TRBJ2-7; 8 bases are shared with TRBD1. The CDR3 contains 18 residues. The germline CDR1 and CDR2 sequences are MNHGY and SVAAGI. J gave up 0 bases and V 3 bases, and 13 bases lay outside the gene matches. CDR3 nucleotides: TGTGCCAGCAGTTACTCCGACAGGGGCAAGCCTTACTCCTACGAGCAGTACTTC. This sequence encodes CASSYSDRGKPYSYEQYF.

The V call is TRBV20-1, the J call TRBJ2-1; 13 positions agree with TRBD2. CDR3 length equals 19 residues. Germline V CDR1 and CDR2: DFQATT, SNEGSKA (reference sequence). V shed 1 base and J 0 bases; nucleotides not matched to a gene: 9. The CDR3 here is CSARVGLAGSLFSYNEQFF. In DNA, the CDR3 is TGCAGTGCTAGAGTGGGACTAGCGGGGAGTCTCTTCTCCTACAATGAGCAGTTCTTC.

This clonotype was picked up many times. The chain links TRBV7-2 to TRBJ2-1; D unclear. Trimming shortened V by 4 bases and J by 4 bases, and 8 bases separated the two germline ends. Germline assignment: CDR1 SGHTA and CDR2 FQGNSA. CDR3 length: 13 amino acids. As DNA, the CDR3 is TGTGCCAGCAGCTACGACGGATACAATGAGCAGTTCTTC. This gives the protein CASSYDGYNEQFF.

This clonotype was seen only a few times. The gene calls are TRBV27 and TRBJ2-2; the D gene is possibly TRBD2 (6 bases). Trimming left V 8 bases short and J 7 bases short, with 17 bases between. Germline lookup yields CDR1 MNHEY and CDR2 SMNVEV (reference sequence). This CDR3 has 14 amino acids. CDR3 loop: CASSGRWDFGELFF. CDR3 bases: TGTGCCAGCTCCGGGAGATGGGATTTCGGGGAGCTGTTTTTT.

This clonotype showed up many times. The V and J genes are TRBV20-1 and TRBJ1-1; tentative D call: TRBD1 (5 bases). The CDR3 totals 14 residues. Trimming removed 3 bases from V and 6 bases from J, with 17 bases in between. Germline loops: CDR1 DFQATT, CDR2 SNEGSKA (reference sequence). The CDR3 reads CSASRGGGGAEAFF. Written as DNA, the CDR3 is TGCAGTGCTAGTAGGGGAGGCGGCGGCGCTGAAGCTTTCTTT.

This clonotype was seen at least ten times. The V call is TRBV28, the J call TRBJ2-7; 7 bases fit TRBD1. The CDR3 contains 13 residues. Germline values: CDR1 MDHEN, CDR2 SYDVKM. Trimming at V came to 6 bases and at J to 3 bases, leaving 5 bases not matched to a gene. The CDR3 sequence: CASRPGQDYEQYF. CDR3 sequence (DNA): TGTGCCAGCAGACCCGGACAGGACTACGAGCAGTACTTC.

This CDR3 reads CASSTQNREGAGELFF. In nucleotides, the CDR3 is TGTGCCAGCAGCACGCAAAACAGGGAGGGGGCCGGGGAGCTGTTTTTT. The chain combines TRBV7-9 with TRBJ2-2; D might be TRBD2 (7 bases). Trimming cost V 5 bases and J 6 bases, with 19 bases left between them. This CDR3 region has 16 residues. Looked up from germline, CDR1 is SEHNR and CDR2 is FQNEAQ (reference sequence).

The CDR3 DNA is TGCAGTGCTAGTCTCGACGCGGGCACCATATATTTT. It translates to CSASLDAGTIYF. This rearrangement joins TRBV20-1 to TRBJ1-3; no definite D call. Germline assignment: CDR1 DFQATT and CDR2 SNEGSKA (reference sequence). The CDR3 totals 12 residues. Trimming took 3 bases from V and 9 from J, leaving 12 bases between them.

This clonotype was seen a few times. The rearrangement links TRBV15 to TRBJ2-4, with TRBD2 matching over 12 bases. This CDR3 is 14 amino acids long. Germline CDR1 is LNHNV and CDR2 is YYDKDF (reference sequence). V was clipped by 4 bases and J by 8 bases; unmatched bases: 3. The CDR3 DNA reads as TGTGCCACCAGCAAGACTAGCGGGAGTTACATTCAGTACTTC. Translated: CATSKTSGSYIQYF.

The chain links TRBV3-1 to TRBJ2-3; TRBD1 or TRBD2 may be the D gene (5 bases each). The CDR3 sequence is 14 residues long. The V end was cut by 4 bases, the J end by 4 bases, with 12 bases between. From germline, CDR1 is LGHDT and CDR2 YNNKEL (reference sequence). The CDR3 protein is CASSLSGAADTQYF. The CDR3 DNA sequence: TGTGCCAGCAGCCTGTCCGGGGCGGCAGATACGCAGTATTTT.